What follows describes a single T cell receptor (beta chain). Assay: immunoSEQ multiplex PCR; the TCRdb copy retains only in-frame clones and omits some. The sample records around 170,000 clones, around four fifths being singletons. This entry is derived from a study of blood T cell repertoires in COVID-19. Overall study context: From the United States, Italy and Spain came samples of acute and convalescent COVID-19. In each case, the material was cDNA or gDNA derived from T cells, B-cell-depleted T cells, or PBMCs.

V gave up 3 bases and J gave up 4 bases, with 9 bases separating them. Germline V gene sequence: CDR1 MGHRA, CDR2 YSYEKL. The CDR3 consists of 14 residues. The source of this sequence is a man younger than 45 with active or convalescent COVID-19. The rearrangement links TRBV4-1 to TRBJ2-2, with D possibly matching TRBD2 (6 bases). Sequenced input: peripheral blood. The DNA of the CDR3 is TGCGCCAGCAGCCAGGGGGGTAGCACCGGGGAGCTGTTTTTT. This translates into CASSQGGSTGELFF.